These 28 T cell receptor beta chains were sequenced from one sample in a study of Graves' ophthalmopathy and Graves' hyperthyroidism. Amplifying from RNA transcripts, the study obtained TCR beta CDR3 regions. An opening RT-PCR round employed HTBI primers and preceded a second-round multiplex PCR. TCRdb processed the multiplex PCR reads anew with MiXCR; each CDR3 protein has one entry. The profile shows approximately 1.2 million distinct CDR3 sequences, 36% of them singletons. Sequencing was performed on peripheral blood or thyroid tissue (not recorded which). The receptors stem from an adult man with Graves' hyperthyroidism.

The gene calls are TRBV12-3 or TRBV12-4 and TRBJ1-5; no definite D call. This CDR3 contains 13 residues. The germline V and J ends were trimmed by 6 bases and 6 bases, with 12 bases remaining between them. Here the CDR3 reads CASRAEGPQPQHF. CDR3 coding DNA: TGTGCCAGCAGGGCCGAGGGCCCTCAGCCCCAGCATTTT.

The gene calls are TRBV24-1 and TRBJ1-2; tentatively, D is TRBD1 (6 bases). V was trimmed by 3 bases and J by 3 bases, leaving 16 bases between them. The CDR3 sequence is 16 residues long. Germline loops: CDR1 KGHDR, CDR2 SFDVKD. In nucleotides, the CDR3 is TGTGCCACCAGTGATACCGGGACATCCTTTCACTATGGCTACACCTTC. It translates to CATSDTGTSFHYGYTF.

A few counts support this clonotype. A read error may explain this, as a much larger clone is one base away. This chain links TRBV20-1 with TRBJ1-6, with 8 nucleotides matching TRBD1. The CDR3 length is 14 residues. Germline V lookup: CDR1 DFQATT, CDR2 SNEGSKA (reference sequence). DNA for the CDR3: TGCAGTGCTAGGCGGACAGGGCGAAATTCACCCCCCCACTTT. It yields the protein CSARRTGRNSPPHF.

Note on this clonotype: A much larger clone is a single base away; this may be a read error. The chain recombines TRBV11-2 with TRBJ2-2; D may be TRBD1 or TRBD2 (6 bases each). Germline-derived CDR1 and CDR2 are SGHAT and FQNNGV. The CDR3 covers 15 residues. CDR3 loop: CASSRGDGKTEELFF. The CDR3 DNA is TGTGCCAGCAGCAGGGGGGACGGAAAGACCGAGGAGCTGTTTTTT.

As for this clonotype: A read error may explain this, as a much larger clone is one base away. The V gene is TRBV10-2, the J gene TRBJ2-7; D is perhaps TRBD1 (5 bases). Looked up from germline, CDR1 is WSHSY and CDR2 is SAAADI. The CDR3 spans 15 residues. CDR3 in amino acids: CASSLVPGAPYKQYF. The CDR3, as DNA: TGCGCCAGCAGTCTCGTACCTGGGGCACCCTACAAGCAGTACTTC.

This clonotype has a count of ten or more. This rearrangement joins TRBV9 to TRBJ1-6; D gene unclear. V was cut by 10 bases and J by 7 bases, with 18 bases left in between. CDR3 length: 14 amino acids. CDR1 is SGDLS and CDR2 is YYNGEE in the germline V gene. The CDR3 protein is CAGAPGPQNSPLHF. CDR3 DNA: TGTGCCGGAGCCCCCGGACCGCAGAATTCACCCCTCCACTTT.

The chain combines TRBV29-1 with TRBJ2-7, with 10 bases aligning to TRBD1. The CDR3 is 14 residues long. Germline CDR1 reads SQVTM; CDR2 reads ANQGSEA. V lost 5 bases to trimming and J lost 2 bases; unmatched junction nucleotides: 6. The CDR3 DNA reads as TGCAGCGTTACACGGACAGGGGGAACCTACGAGCAGTACTTC. It translates to CSVTRTGGTYEQYF.

V usage is TRBV7-2 and J usage is TRBJ2-7, with 8 bases lining up with TRBD1. This CDR3 has 15 amino acids. J was trimmed by 2 bases and V by 7 bases; bases with no gene match: 10. Per germline, CDR1 SGHTA and CDR2 FQGNSA. The CDR3 loop reads CASTFSGTGTYEQYF. CDR3 DNA sequence: TGTGCCAGCACGTTCTCCGGGACAGGCACCTACGAGCAGTACTTC.

A remark on this clonotype: Germline is not matched at one junction end, which may reflect a read error. The chain uses TRBV6-5 and TRBJ1-1; 7 positions match TRBD1. The CDR3 covers 15 residues. Germline assignment: CDR1 MNHEY and CDR2 SVGAGI. CDR3 protein: CAGSYSAPGTAKAFF. The CDR3 DNA sequence: TGTGCCGGCAGTTACTCCGCCCCGGGGACAGCCAAAGCTTTCTTT.

The chain has TRBV6-6 and TRBJ1-5, with no clear D. The germline gives CDR1 MNHNY, CDR2 SVGAGI (reference sequence). The CDR3 has 14 amino acids. Trimming pared 7 bases from V and 6 bases from J, leaving 16 bases between. The CDR3 region is CASKPVERTQPQHF. CDR3 sequence (DNA): TGTGCCAGCAAACCCGTCGAAAGAACTCAGCCCCAGCATTTT.

Note on this clonotype: A much larger clone differs from this one at a single base, so this may be a read error. It is likely a read error, because the conserved phenylalanine at the end of the CDR3 is missing. The chain couples TRBV11-2 to TRBJ1-5; the D is unclear. Trimming took 5 bases from V and 7 from J, leaving 9 bases between them. This CDR3 region has 12 residues. CDR1 is SGHAT, CDR2 FQNNGV, per germline. CDR3 region: CASSQLDQPQHS. Here the CDR3 DNA reads TGTGCCAGCAGCCAACTAGACCAGCCCCAGCATTCT.

This clonotype was recorded many times. J is TRBJ2-7 and V is TRBV5-6, with D perhaps matching TRBD2 (5 bases). The V end was cut by 5 bases, the J end by 4 bases, with 10 bases between. Per germline, CDR1 SGHDT and CDR2 YYEEEE. The CDR3 has 12 amino acids. The CDR3 region is CASRRRGYEQYF. CDR3 bases: TGTGCCAGCAGGAGACGGGGATACGAGCAGTACTTC.

The chain couples TRBV28 to TRBJ1-2; D is possibly TRBD1 (5 bases). V dropped 6 bases and J dropped 8 bases, with 16 bases sitting between them. Germline V gene sequence: CDR1 MDHEN, CDR2 SYDVKM. This CDR3 contains 13 residues. The CDR3 nucleotides read TGTGCCAGCAGGGGGGGAGCGGGAGACGGCTACACCTTC. Translating gives CASRGGAGDGYTF.

This rearrangement joins TRBV7-8 to TRBJ2-2; D is uncertain. Trimming took off 5 bases at V and 6 bases at J, with 10 bases between the two ends. In germline, CDR1 is SGHVS, CDR2 FQNEAQ. The CDR3 has 13 amino acids. Written as DNA, the CDR3 is TGTGCCAGCAGCCCGTCTGGGGCCGGGGAGCTGTTTTTT. It specifies CASSPSGAGELFF.

This clonotype was observed at least ten times. Germline and junction disagree at one end, which may indicate a read error. The chain has TRBV7-2 and TRBJ1-1, with unresolved D. The CDR3 totals 13 residues. Germline CDR1 is SGHTA and CDR2 is FQGNSA. CDR3 nucleotides: TGCGCCAGCAGCAGAGACGTGAACACTGAAGCTTTCTTT. Protein: CASSRDVNTEAFF.

The chain links TRBV20-1 to TRBJ1-1; D unresolved. V was trimmed by 3 bases and J by 13 bases, leaving 9 bases between them. The CDR3 consists of 9 residues. The germline V gene has CDR1 DFQATT and CDR2 SNEGSKA (reference sequence). The CDR3 spells CSASEGGFF. The CDR3 bases are TGCAGTGCTAGCGAGGGAGGTTTCTTT.

This clonotype has a count of ten or more. The gene calls are TRBV10-3 and TRBJ2-7, with 7 bases that match TRBD2. V shed 3 bases, J shed 2 bases, and the junction held 7 bases outside the gene matches. Germline V gene lookup returns CDR1 ENHRY and CDR2 SYGVKD. This CDR3 comprises 15 residues. CDR3: CAISDTASGPYEQYF. CDR3 sequence (DNA): TGTGCCATCAGTGACACGGCTAGCGGACCCTACGAGCAGTACTTC.

As regards this clonotype: This may be a read error: a much more frequent sequence differs by one nucleotide. The chain uses TRBV7-8 and TRBJ2-7, with TRBD1 matching over 11 bases. The CDR3 is 13 amino acids. From germline, CDR1 is SGHVS and CDR2 FQNEAQ. The CDR3 here is CASIRDRGNEQHF. For the CDR3, the DNA is TGTGCCAGCATCCGGGACAGGGGGAACGAGCAGCACTTC.

In the case of this clonotype: This may arise from a read error, as a much more abundant clone is one base away. The CDR3 DNA reads as TGTGCCAGCATCGACAAACAAGAGACCCAGTACTTC. It encodes CASIDKQETQYF. The chain recombines TRBV5-1 with TRBJ2-5; D is unclear. This CDR3 has 12 amino acids. Germline CDR1 and CDR2: SGHRS and YFSETQ.

This clonotype was found many times. The CDR3 DNA sequence: TGTGCCATACGGGACAGCAGAACTGAAGCTTTCTTT. Translating gives CAIRDSRTEAFF. The chain has TRBV10-3 and TRBJ1-1; 7 nucleotides match TRBD1. Unmatched junction bases numbered 6, after V lost 9 bases and J lost 5 bases. Per germline, CDR1 ENHRY and CDR2 SYGVKD. The CDR3 totals 12 residues.

The chain combines TRBV29-1 with TRBJ2-7; 7 bases align to TRBD1. Germline V gene sequence: CDR1 SQVTM, CDR2 ANQGSEA. The CDR3 loop spans 12 amino acids. The V gene end was trimmed by 6 bases and the J gene end by 4 bases; junction bases not matched to a gene: 6. The CDR3 DNA sequence: TGCAGCGTGGGGACAGACAATTACGAGCAGTACTTC. Amino acids: CSVGTDNYEQYF.

Note on this clonotype: A much larger clone sits a single nucleotide away, making a read error possible. This chain uses TRBV10-3 with TRBJ2-2, with 9 bases fitting TRBD1. Germline trimming cut 9 bases from V and 9 bases from J; bases unmatched to any gene: 11. The CDR3 runs 14 residues. Germline CDR1 reads ENHRY; CDR2 reads SYGVKD. The CDR3 is CAISGDREPRELFF. DNA for the CDR3: TGTGCCATTTCCGGGGACAGGGAGCCCAGGGAGCTGTTTTTT.

Notes on this clonotype: This clone may be a read error of a much larger clone one base away. CDR3 sequence: CAGSPTPGEKLFF. CDR3 in DNA: TGTGCCGGCAGCCCCACACCAGGTGAAAAACTGTTTTTT. The J gene is TRBJ1-4, the V gene TRBV7-2; D is undetermined. This CDR3 comprises 13 residues. Germline CDR1 is SGHTA and CDR2 is FQGNSA.

This clonotype showed up just a few times. V is TRBV20-1 and J is TRBJ1-2; 10 positions match TRBD1. Trimming cost V 1 base and J 8 bases; bases outside gene matches: 10. Germline CDR1 is DFQATT and CDR2 is SNEGSKA (reference sequence). This CDR3 contains 15 residues. CDR3 bases: TGCAGTGCTAGAGGGGCGAGACAGGGGGCGCGCGGCTACACCTTC. Protein sequence: CSARGARQGARGYTF.

The rearrangement joins TRBV27 to TRBJ1-2, with D possibly TRBD1 on 6 matching bases. The CDR3 totals 15 residues. Trimming left V 5 bases short and J 6 bases short, with 19 bases between. CDR1 and CDR2 from the germline V gene are MNHEY and SMNVEV (reference sequence). Here the CDR3 DNA reads TGTGCCAGCAGTCCCCACGGGAAGCAGGGGAATGGCTACACCTTC. Translation gives CASSPHGKQGNGYTF.

CDR3 DNA sequence: TGTGCCAGCAGCGAAACCCCGGGACTAGCGGGCGGAGGCCAGTACTTC. This gives the protein CASSETPGLAGGGQYF. The gene calls are TRBV9 and TRBJ2-5; 12 nucleotides agree with TRBD2. CDR1 is SGDLS, CDR2 YYNGEE, per germline. V dropped 3 bases and J dropped 10; count of bases not matched to a gene: 13. This CDR3 is 16 amino acids long.

This clonotype was counted a few times. CDR3 nucleotide sequence: TGTGCCAGCAGTTACAACATCGCCTACGAGCAGTACTTC. This sequence encodes CASSYNIAYEQYF. V usage is TRBV6-6 and J usage is TRBJ2-7; unclear D gene. The germline V gene has CDR1 MNHNY and CDR2 SVGAGI (reference sequence). The CDR3 has 13 residues. V was pared by 2 bases and J by 2 bases, with 7 bases between.

This clonotype was seen only once. At one boundary the junction diverges from the germline segment, which might be a read error. CDR3 nucleotide sequence: TGTGCCAGTCATGAGAACACCGGGGAGCTGTCTTGG. Translating gives CASHENTGELSW. The rearrangement uses TRBV6-5 and TRBJ2-2; a possible D gene is TRBD2 (5 bases). Per the germline V gene, CDR1 is MNHEY and CDR2 is SVGAGI. CDR3 length: 12 amino acids.